What follows are 9 T cell receptor beta chains derived from one specimen sequenced in a study of blood T cells in healthy people across ages. With a J-beta primer mix and a sample-barcoded 5' primer, a second PCR ran about 7 to 12 cycles. From the 5' RACE reads, TCRdb called clonotypes with MiXCR, one entry per CDR3 protein. This repertoire shows hundreds of thousands of distinct CDR3 sequences, about 42% found once; its top ten account for roughly a fifth. Sequencing was performed on blood. Receptors were obtained from a man aged 55 to 70 in good health.

The chain uses TRBV27 and TRBJ2-7; unclear D gene. The CDR3 runs 14 residues. Trimming pared 5 bases from V and 7 bases from J, leaving 18 bases between. Germline-derived CDR1 and CDR2 are MNHEY and SMNVEV (reference sequence). CDR3 nucleotide sequence: TGTGCCAGCAGTCCCCCAGGCCCAGGTGGAGAGCAGTACTTC. Its translation: CASSPPGPGGEQYF.

This clonotype was observed a single time. V gene TRBV29-1 combines with J gene TRBJ2-1; D is unresolved. V dropped 2 bases and J dropped 3 bases, with 8 bases sitting between them. Germline V gene lookup returns CDR1 SQVTM and CDR2 ANQGSEA. This CDR3 comprises 13 residues. The CDR3 reads CSVERVNYNEQFF. CDR3 DNA sequence: TGCAGCGTTGAAAGGGTGAACTACAATGAGCAGTTCTTC.

CDR3 sequence reads: CASTTTGTAKTTQYF. CDR3 nucleotides: TGCGCCAGCACCACCACCGGGACGGCCAAGACGACCCAGTACTTC. The rearrangement uses TRBV5-1 and TRBJ2-5, with D possibly called TRBD1 or TRBD2 (5 bases each). The CDR3 is 15 residues long. V was pared by 6 bases and J by 7 bases, with 22 bases between. CDR1 and CDR2 from the germline V gene are SGHRS and YFSETQ.

This chain joins TRBV7-2 and TRBJ2-5; the match to TRBD2 covers 9 bases. The CDR3 has 15 amino acids. CDR1 is SGHTA and CDR2 is FQGNSA in the germline V gene. With 1 base clipped from V and 4 bases from J, the junction kept 4 bases outside the gene matches. The CDR3 loop is CASSLGGTSRETQYF. The CDR3 DNA reads as TGTGCCAGCAGCTTAGGTGGGACTAGCAGAGAGACCCAGTACTTC.

The V gene is TRBV7-8, the J gene TRBJ2-1; 11 positions agree with TRBD2. The CDR3 contains 16 residues. CDR1 is SGHVS and CDR2 is FQNEAQ in the germline V gene. V lost 5 bases to trimming and J lost 4 bases; unmatched junction nucleotides: 7. CDR3 region: CASSARTSGLYNEQFF. CDR3 bases: TGTGCCAGCAGCGCAAGGACTAGCGGGCTTTACAATGAGCAGTTCTTC.

The V and J genes are TRBV6-6 and TRBJ2-6; D remains unclear. Germline V gene lookup returns CDR1 MNHNY and CDR2 SVGAGI (reference sequence). The V end lost 10 bases, the J end lost 0 bases, and 16 bases lay between the germline ends. The CDR3 is 16 amino acids. The CDR3 protein is CATAWTEYSGANVLTF. CDR3 DNA: TGTGCCACAGCTTGGACGGAATACTCTGGGGCCAACGTCCTGACTTTC.

Many counts were recorded for this clonotype. The rearrangement joins TRBV29-1 to TRBJ2-7, with D uncertain. Germline V lookup: CDR1 SQVTM, CDR2 ANQGSEA. Trimming shortened V by 7 bases and J by 2 bases, and 12 bases separated the two germline ends. This CDR3 region has 12 residues. This CDR3 is CSAMAGPYEQYF. The CDR3 DNA is TGCAGCGCGATGGCCGGTCCCTACGAGCAGTACTTC.

The V call is TRBV5-1, the J call TRBJ2-4, with 14 nucleotides matching TRBD2. The germline V gene has CDR1 SGHRS and CDR2 YFSETQ. The CDR3 is made up of 18 amino acids. V dropped 0 bases and J dropped 1; count of bases not matched to a gene: 3. The CDR3 sequence: CASSLGLAGGPAKNIQYF. As DNA, the CDR3 is TGCGCCAGCAGCTTGGGACTAGCGGGGGGGCCGGCCAAAAACATTCAGTACTTC.

The CDR3 DNA follows: TGCAGTGCTACCACAGGGAGGGATCCCCAAGAGACCCAGTACTTC. Residues: CSATTGRDPQETQYF. The J gene is TRBJ2-5, the V gene TRBV20-1, with D possibly being TRBD2 (7 bases). Per the germline V gene, CDR1 is DFQATT and CDR2 is SNEGSKA (reference sequence). Trimming took off 4 bases at V and 1 base at J, with 16 bases between the two ends. This CDR3 has 15 residues.